This TCR beta chain comes out of a study of blood T cell repertoires in COVID-19 (dated by TCRdb to 2020 to 2021). Regarding the study in general: Collaborator samples came from the United States, Italy and Spain and covered acute and convalescent phases of COVID-19. The dataset comprised deeply sampled blood TCRbeta repertoires from subjects exposed to, actively infected with, or recovered from COVID-19. The sample metadata nearly always contained a de-identified subject ID, COVID-19 status, age in years and sex. The repertoires were released in a freely available public database meant as a resource for research on the immune response to SARS-CoV-2. Samples came from the ongoing ImmuneRACE study (first 160 participants) plus 1,254 subjects from 6 global collaborators. The prospective study material was composed of cDNA or gDNA derived from T cells, B-cell-depleted T cells, or PBMCs. HLA class I and class II types, where available, came from metadata supplied by the sample provider rather than from assay-based typing.

In Seattle, one collaborating source enrolled patients while the infection was active and tracked those patients longitudinally over the course of disease. Whole blood was collected in K2EDTA tubes by collaborating institutions according to the institutions' own protocols. For TCRbeta analysis, collaborator samples were shipped as frozen whole blood, as isolated PBMCs, or as DNA extracted from either sample type. Details on this clone: Its target antigen remains unknown. Per-base qualities were not stored, and no clone one base away is much larger.

The CDR3 starts with the cysteine, ends with the phenylalanine, and has 14 residues. Only the CDR3 part of the read is kept: 42 bases, read in frame from the first base. V lost 5 bases and J lost 3 bases, and the count of bases not matched to a germline gene is 6. The CDR1 and CDR2 encoded by the germline V gene (reference sequence) are LGHDT and YNNKEL. The immunoSEQ Assay, a bias-controlled multiplex PCR, was used to amplify TCRbeta CDR3 regions from genomic DNA. Regarding the original processing steps: Nucleated cell counts per sample were estimated from amplification of reference gene primers within the assay. To quantify the absolute abundance of each unique TCRbeta CDR3 rearrangement, sequence reads were collapsed and filtered. For each sample, productive Simpson clonality was calculated by taking the square root of Simpson's diversity index across productive rearrangements. Here the immuneACCESS table is served through TCRdb, limited to in-frame sequences with V and J called. Missing clones are a known gap in these copies; in checked studies unresolved V genes cover under half, and the rest lacks a known reason. The D gene and trimming were derived from the DNA, and the V and J assignments and clone size from that table. The sample includes around 400,000 clones, with roughly 86% observed a single time. Around 9.3% of the sample rests with the top ten.

Overall study results and their limits: The quantity of clinical and demographic metadata differed by source and by participant and was supplied without curation.

Material: peripheral blood. The source is a woman in her 30s with COVID-19, enrolled during active disease. The sequence joins TRBV3-1 (or the pseudogene TRBV3-2) to TRBJ2-5; 7 bases in the middle match TRBD1. The DNA is TGTGCCAGCAGCGACCGGGACAGAGAAGAGACCCAGTACTTC. Translated, this gives CASSDRDREETQYF.